Listed below are T cell receptor beta chains from one sample, sequenced in a study of T cell changes during pregnancy in multiple sclerosis. Profiling relied on immunoSEQ multiplex PCR, and the TCRdb table lists in-frame clones only, not all of them. Of around 35,000 clones listed, less than 95% were seen once; the top ten hold around 12%. Sequencing used CD8+ T cells from peripheral blood mononuclear cells, obtained in the first trimester of pregnancy. These receptor sequences come from a female donor with multiple sclerosis, enrolled in a pregnancy study. CDR3s leave out the opening cysteine and the closing phenylalanine or tryptophan. A D gene is named only where the DNA matches it firmly.

CDR3 length: 15
J gene: TRBJ2-1
V gene: TRBV5-1
D gene: TRBD1
CDR3 protein: ASSLHPGQGPFNEQF

CDR3 length: 9
J gene: TRBJ2-7
V gene: TRBV28
D gene: .
CDR3 protein: ASILGNEQY

CDR3 length: 14
J gene: TRBJ2-2
V gene: TRBV28
D gene: TRBD2
CDR3 protein: ASRATSGRGTGELF

CDR3 length: 14
J gene: TRBJ2-3
V gene: TRBV4-3
D gene: .
CDR3 protein: ASSQDGAGITDTQY

CDR3 length: 16
J gene: TRBJ2-3
V gene: TRBV7-2
D gene: .
CDR3 protein: ASSVTQGWGQGTDTQY

CDR3 length: 11
J gene: TRBJ2-7
V gene: TRBV28
D gene: TRBD2
CDR3 protein: ASDYSGRGEQY

CDR3 length: 9
J gene: TRBJ2-3
V gene: TRBV19
D gene: .
CDR3 protein: ASSGRDTQY

CDR3 length: 14
J gene: TRBJ2-1
V gene: TRBV2
D gene: TRBD1
CDR3 protein: ASRDLPGQGENEQF

CDR3 length: 11
J gene: TRBJ2-1
V gene: TRBV5-4
D gene: TRBD1
CDR3 protein: ASSFTGDNEQF

CDR3 length: 14
J gene: TRBJ1-2
V gene: TRBV9
D gene: .
CDR3 protein: ASSVQPTGMDGGYT

CDR3 length: 14
J gene: TRBJ2-7
V gene: TRBV7-9
D gene: .
CDR3 protein: ASSSPLGSKQREQY